This TCR beta chain emerged from a study of T-cell reconstitution after alpha-beta-depleted transplantation in children. TCRbeta library construction was performed incorporating unique molecular identifiers. TCRdb itself ran the PCR reads through MiXCR, one entry per CDR3 protein. The profile covers around 360,000 distinct CDR3 sequences, with 10% appearing a single time and approximately 2.3% taken by the ten largest. The CDR3 runs 12 residues. Trimming removed 10 bases from V and 2 bases from J, with 11 bases in between. Germline lookup yields CDR1 ENHRY and CDR2 SYGVKD. This clonotype turned up a few times.

The source material was PBMCs from the stem cell graft donor, sampled from the stem cell graft. The TCR was taken from a human donor who donated a stem cell graft to a child with acute lymphoblastic leukemia. The genes are TRBV10-3 and TRBJ1-2, with a possible D match to TRBD1 (5 bases). The CDR3 protein is CATRDGNYGYTF. The CDR3 DNA is TGTGCCACCCGGGACGGGAACTATGGCTACACCTTC.